This T cell receptor (beta chain) was profiled in a study of PD-1 blockade in classical Hodgkin lymphoma. Assay used: immunoSEQ multiplex PCR; TCRdb lists only in-frame clones, some missing. The data contain tens of thousands of clones, 80% to 85% of them singletons. Time point noted: cycle 4 day 1 (C4D1), after 5 to 7 weeks of nivolumab. Exposure to brentuximab vedotin varied, and each patient had relapsed following autologous stem cell transplantation. Purification of CD4+ T cells from thawed PBMCs was achieved by magnetic negative selection. On this clone itself: The antigen is not known.

Whole-study results and caveats: Patients excluded were those beginning nivolumab under 1 year after ASCT. Newly diagnosed and completely responding patients shared comparable baseline diversity. By C4D1, CD4+ diversity increased significantly, especially in complete responders.

Germline trimming cut 6 bases from V and 0 bases from J; bases unmatched to any gene: 11. The CDR3 extends over 16 amino acids. Germline V gene sequence: CDR1 GTSNPN, CDR2 SVGIG (reference sequence). This clonotype was obtained from a human donor with classical Hodgkin lymphoma. The specimen comprised CD4+ T cells from blood, sampled before the fourth cycle of nivolumab. This chain connects TRBV30 to TRBJ1-3; TRBD1 aligns across 7 bases. The CDR3 nucleotides are TGTGCCTGTTCCGGACAGGCAGCAAACTCTGGAAACACCATATATTTT. Its translation is CACSGQAANSGNTIYF.